The 31 T cell receptor beta chains below were found in one sample sequenced in a study of T cells in localized non-small cell lung cancer. Only in-frame clones appear in the TCRdb table, and some are missing; sequencing was by immunoSEQ multiplex PCR. The sample has 72,000 or so clones; 84% are singletons. The sequences come from peripheral blood, collected before any cancer treatment. These receptors originate from a female donor at least 60 years old with stage I lung adenocarcinoma.

The chain has TRBV5-6 and TRBJ2-1, with D tentatively TRBD2 (6 bases). This CDR3 is built from 17 residues. V was shortened by 1 base and J by 7 bases, with 21 bases between the two germline ends. Germline V CDR1 and CDR2: SGHDT, YYEEEE. The CDR3 reads CASSLSRLVAGRNEQFF. CDR3 in DNA: TGTGCCAGCAGCTTGTCTCGTTTGGTTGCAGGGAGGAATGAGCAGTTCTTC.

The chain carries TRBV7-2 and TRBJ2-7; no clear D gene. Germline V gene data show CDR1 as SGHTA and CDR2 as FQGNSA. V lost 5 bases to trimming and J lost 4 bases, with 21 bases between them. The CDR3 has 16 amino acids. CDR3 protein: CASSLRPAGLGYEQYF. In DNA, the CDR3 is TGTGCCAGCAGCCTTCGCCCCGCCGGCCTAGGATACGAGCAGTACTTC.

V and J are TRBV5-1 and TRBJ2-7, with TRBD2 matching 10 bases. The CDR3 consists of 15 residues. Germline V gene sequence: CDR1 SGHRS, CDR2 YFSETQ. The trim removed 4 bases at V and 6 bases at J, leaving 10 bases unmatched. The CDR3 reads CASSKTEREGPEQYF. The CDR3 region has the DNA TGCGCCAGCAGCAAGACCGAGCGGGAGGGCCCCGAGCAGTACTTC.

The rearrangement links TRBV2 to TRBJ1-6; D call uncertain. The V end lost 0 bases, the J end lost 9 bases, and 9 bases lay between the germline ends. The CDR3 sequence is 14 residues long. Per germline, CDR1 SNHLY and CDR2 FYNNEI. The CDR3: CASSEATASSPLHF. CDR3 in DNA: TGTGCCAGCAGTGAAGCGACCGCGAGTTCACCCCTCCACTTT.

This chain connects TRBV9 to TRBJ1-6, with 11 bases lining up with TRBD1. Germline V gene lookup returns CDR1 SGDLS and CDR2 YYNGEE. CDR3 size: 18 residues. The junction had 9 bases not matched to a gene; V was cut back by 0 bases and J by 7 bases. CDR3 coding DNA: TGTGCCAGCAGCGTAGCTACAAGGACAGGGGGCGGAAATTCACCCCTCCACTTT. Its translation: CASSVATRTGGGNSPLHF.

This clone was detected only a few times. This sequence joins TRBV5-8 and TRBJ2-1, with TRBD1 identical over 10 bases. This CDR3 contains 18 residues. Germline V CDR1 and CDR2: SGHTS, YDEGEE. Unmatched junction bases numbered 15, after V lost 6 bases and J lost 3 bases. The CDR3 region is CASTLFGGTGEDYNEQFF. CDR3 sequence (DNA): TGTGCCAGCACCCTATTCGGTGGGACAGGGGAGGACTACAATGAGCAGTTCTTC.

The rearrangement links TRBV5-1 to TRBJ2-5; 7 bases line up with TRBD1. The ends lost 2 bases at V and 5 bases at J; junction bases unmatched: 6. Germline lookup yields CDR1 SGHRS and CDR2 YFSETQ. The CDR3 covers 14 residues. For the CDR3, the DNA is TGCGCCAGCAGCTTCGACAGGGATATCGAGACCCAGTACTTC. It encodes CASSFDRDIETQYF.

The chain joins TRBV13 to TRBJ2-3, with D hard to call. Trimming took off 6 bases at V and 7 bases at J, with 8 bases between the two ends. This CDR3 is built from 11 residues. Germline V gene lookup returns CDR1 PRHDT and CDR2 FYEKMQ (reference sequence). The CDR3 spells CASRGLYTQYF. The CDR3 DNA reads as TGTGCCAGCAGGGGATTATATACGCAGTATTTT.

In its sample, this clone was seen once. This sequence joins TRBV29-1 and TRBJ2-3; tentative D call: TRBD2 (6 bases). CDR1 is SQVTM, CDR2 ANQGSEA, per germline. Trimming stripped 3 bases from V and 0 bases from J, with 10 bases between. The CDR3 has 14 amino acids. The CDR3: CSVEGGGSTDTQYF. As DNA, the CDR3 is TGCAGCGTTGAGGGGGGTGGTAGCACAGATACGCAGTATTTT.

This sequence joins TRBV28 and TRBJ2-7, with D perhaps matching TRBD1 (6 bases). Trimming removed 4 bases from V and 3 bases from J, with 19 bases in between. This CDR3 has 16 residues. The germline CDR1 and CDR2 sequences are MDHEN and SYDVKM. The CDR3 DNA is TGTGCCAGCAGTTCCGGGACACCCGGATCCCTCTACGAGCAGTACTTC. This translates into CASSSGTPGSLYEQYF. The whole variable domain, remainder taken from reference TRBV28 and TRBJ2-7, is DVKVTQSSRYLVKRTGEKVFLECVQDMDHENMFWYRQDPGLGLRLIYFSYDVKMKEKGDIPEGYSVSREKKERFSLILESASTNQTSMYLCASSSGTPGSLYEQYFGPGTRLTVT.

This chain connects TRBV19 to TRBJ1-2, with 7 nucleotides matching TRBD1. Germline CDR1 LNHDA, CDR2 SQIVND (reference sequence). Losses at the gene ends were 3 bases for V and 1 base for J; bases not matched to a gene: 11. CDR3 size: 17 residues. CDR3 coding DNA: TGTGCCAGTAGTATCCGCACCGGGACAGCCGTTAACTATGGCTACACCTTC. Amino acid sequence: CASSIRTGTAVNYGYTF.

The chain has TRBV6-1 and TRBJ1-5; D is possibly TRBD1 (5 bases). This CDR3 is built from 14 residues. The V end was cut by 2 bases, the J end by 4 bases, with 9 bases between. CDR1 MNHNS and CDR2 SASEGT come from the germline V gene. Here the CDR3 DNA reads TGTGCCAGCAGTGAAATGTCAGGGAATCAGCCCCAGCATTTT. Its protein is CASSEMSGNQPQHF.

This clone was detected only once. This chain links TRBV6-1 with TRBJ2-7; D gene ambiguous. Trimming removed 6 bases at V and 2 bases at J, with 8 bases between. CDR1 and CDR2 (germline): MNHNS, SASEGT. The CDR3 has 12 residues. Here the CDR3 reads CASSLTPYEQYF. CDR3 sequence (DNA): TGTGCCAGCAGCCTCACTCCCTACGAGCAGTACTTC.

The chain joins TRBV6-5 to TRBJ2-7, with 7 bases fitting TRBD1. This CDR3 comprises 11 residues. CDR1 and CDR2 from the germline V gene are MNHEY and SVGAGI. V gave up 7 bases and J gave up 6 bases; unmatched junction bases: 3. The CDR3 spells CASTNRGEQYF. CDR3 DNA: TGTGCCAGCACCAACAGGGGCGAGCAGTACTTC.

The rearrangement links TRBV7-3 to TRBJ2-1, with a tentative D call TRBD2 (6 bases). CDR3 length: 16 amino acids. Germline V gene sequence: CDR1 SGHTA, CDR2 FQGTGA. V dropped 0 bases and J dropped 0 bases, with 9 bases sitting between them. In DNA, the CDR3 is TGTGCCAGCAGCTTAACGCAGGGAGGCTCCTACAATGAGCAGTTCTTC. Translated, it gives CASSLTQGGSYNEQFF.

The gene calls are TRBV7-6 and TRBJ1-4; possible D gene TRBD1, 6 bases. Trimming pared 4 bases from V and 7 bases from J, leaving 10 bases between. Germline CDR1 reads SGHVS; CDR2 reads FNYEAQ. The CDR3 loop spans 13 amino acids. For the CDR3, the DNA is TGTGCCAGCAGCTCCGGACAGATTGAAAAACTGTTTTTT. The encoded protein is CASSSGQIEKLFF.

The chain links TRBV7-2 to TRBJ2-1; TRBD2 matches 10 bases. J lost 5 bases, V lost 0 bases, and 10 bases had no gene match. Germline CDR1 SGHTA, CDR2 FQGNSA. The CDR3 is 18 amino acids. The CDR3 region has the DNA TGTGCCAGCAGCTTAGCGCTAGCGGGGGTGCTCGGGGACAATGAGCAGTTCTTC. Translating it yields CASSLALAGVLGDNEQFF.

CDR3 nucleotide sequence: TGTGCCAGTAGGGAGCCGCCCGCAGGGAACGAAAAACTGTTTTTT. Residues: CASREPPAGNEKLFF. The chain couples TRBV19 to TRBJ1-4; possibly TRBD1 for D (5 bases). Germline values: CDR1 LNHDA, CDR2 SQIVND (reference sequence). This CDR3 has 15 amino acids. V was clipped by 6 bases and J by 8 bases, with 19 bases between them. Drawing the rest from reference TRBV19 and TRBJ1-4, the complete variable domain is DGGITQSPKYLFRKEGQNVTLSCEQNLNHDAMYWYRQDPGQGLRLIYYSQIVNDFQKGDIAEGYSVSREKKESFPLTVTSAQKNPTAFYLCASREPPAGNEKLFFGSGTQLSVL.

V is TRBV5-1 and J is TRBJ2-1; D remains unclear. Per the germline V gene, CDR1 is SGHRS and CDR2 is YFSETQ. The CDR3 extends over 16 amino acids. Deletions cut 2 bases from V and 0 bases from J, with 12 bases between. CDR3 coding DNA: TGCGCCAGCAGCTTCGAACCTATTAGCTCCTACAATGAGCAGTTCTTC. Translated, it gives CASSFEPISSYNEQFF.

The chain carries TRBV30 and TRBJ1-1; 9 bases map to TRBD1. The germline V gene encodes CDR1 GTSNPN and CDR2 SVGIG (reference sequence). This CDR3 has 16 residues. J lost 3 bases, V lost 5 bases, and 13 bases had no gene match. CDR3 in amino acids: CAWAPKPGQGDTEAFF. Written as DNA, the CDR3 is TGTGCCTGGGCCCCTAAGCCGGGACAGGGCGACACTGAAGCTTTCTTT. The complete variable domain, with remaining parts taken from reference TRBV30 and TRBJ1-1, reads SQTIHQWPATLVQPVGSPLSLECTVEGTSNPNLYWYRQAAGRGLQLLFYSVGIGQISSEVPQNLSASRPQDRQFILSSKKLLLSDSGFYLCAWAPKPGQGDTEAFFGQGTRLTVV.

The chain couples TRBV10-3 to TRBJ2-2; 7 nucleotides align to TRBD1. V was clipped by 5 bases and J by 4 bases; unmatched bases: 7. Per the germline V gene, CDR1 is ENHRY and CDR2 is SYGVKD. The CDR3 runs to 15 residues. The CDR3 coding sequence is TGTGCCATCAGTTCGGACAGGCCACCCACCGGGGAGCTGTTTTTT. Protein sequence: CAISSDRPPTGELFF.

The chain combines TRBV5-1 with TRBJ2-7; D uncertain. V dropped 0 bases and J dropped 2 bases, with 9 bases sitting between them. The CDR3 runs to 14 residues. CDR1 is SGHRS, CDR2 YFSETQ, per germline. Written as DNA, the CDR3 is TGCGCCAGCAGCTTGGAGGCGGATACCTACGAGCAGTACTTC. As protein: CASSLEADTYEQYF.

The J gene is TRBJ1-2, the V gene TRBV19; 8 nucleotides align to TRBD1. Germline-derived CDR1 and CDR2 are LNHDA and SQIVND (reference sequence). This CDR3 spans 18 amino acids. V trimming: 4 bases; J trimming: 4 bases; junction bases outside the gene matches: 17. This CDR3 reads CASSREQPGQERRYGYTF. DNA of the CDR3: TGTGCCAGTAGTAGAGAGCAACCGGGACAGGAGAGACGCTATGGCTACACCTTC. The full variable domain, in which reference TRBV19 and TRBJ1-2 provide the parts outside the CDR3, is DGGITQSPKYLFRKEGQNVTLSCEQNLNHDAMYWYRQDPGQGLRLIYYSQIVNDFQKGDIAEGYSVSREKKESFPLTVTSAQKNPTAFYLCASSREQPGQERRYGYTFGSGTRLTVV.

This sequence joins TRBV6-1 and TRBJ1-2, with D unresolved. V lost 4 bases and J 7 bases, leaving 13 bases between the germline ends. The CDR3 covers 13 residues. Germline V gene sequence: CDR1 MNHNS, CDR2 SASEGT. The CDR3: CASSVMKTGGYTF. CDR3 nucleotide sequence: TGTGCCAGCAGTGTAATGAAGACGGGTGGCTACACCTTC.

The rearrangement joins TRBV18 to TRBJ1-5, with D tentatively TRBD1 (5 bases). The CDR3 length is 12 residues. In germline, CDR1 is KGHSH, CDR2 LQKENI. V was pared by 3 bases and J by 10 bases, with 10 bases between. CDR3 residues: CASSPGEGPQHF. In DNA, the CDR3 is TGTGCCAGCTCACCGGGGGAGGGACCCCAGCATTTT. The complete variable domain, with remaining parts taken from reference TRBV18 and TRBJ1-5, reads NAGVMQNPRHLVRRRGQEARLRCSPMKGHSHVYWYRQLPEEGLKFMVYLQKENIIDESGMPKERFSAEFPKEGPSILRIQQVVRGDSAAYFCASSPGEGPQHFGDGTRLSIL.

The chain joins TRBV7-9 to TRBJ2-3, with no clear D. With 2 bases removed from V and 0 bases from J, the gap between germline ends came to 12 bases. The CDR3 totals 16 residues. Germline V lookup: CDR1 SEHNR, CDR2 FQNEAQ (reference sequence). CDR3 nucleotide sequence: TGTGCCAGCAGCTTAAACGCGGCTACTAGCACAGATACGCAGTATTTT. It encodes CASSLNAATSTDTQYF.

The chain uses TRBV2 and TRBJ2-2; D may match TRBD1 or TRBD2 (5 bases each). Trimming cost V 8 bases and J 6 bases, with 13 bases left between them. CDR3 length: 13 residues. Germline V lookup: CDR1 SNHLY, CDR2 FYNNEI. CDR3 residues: CASGVRGPGELFF. The DNA for the CDR3 is TGTGCCAGCGGAGTGAGGGGTCCCGGGGAGCTGTTTTTT.

The chain couples TRBV19 to TRBJ1-1; TRBD1 matches 9 bases. After removal of 8 bases from V and 5 bases from J, the junction contained 12 bases not matched to a gene. The CDR3 is made up of 15 amino acids. Germline CDR1 reads LNHDA; CDR2 reads SQIVND (reference sequence). For the CDR3, the DNA is TGTGCCAGTTCTTATTCCCGGACAGGGGTAACTGAAGCTTTCTTT. Translation gives CASSYSRTGVTEAFF.

The chain joins TRBV5-1 to TRBJ1-4; TRBD1 matches at 7 bases. CDR3 length equals 14 residues. V lost 4 bases, J lost 6 bases, and 6 bases stayed unmatched. Per the germline V gene, CDR1 is SGHRS and CDR2 is YFSETQ. CDR3 region: CASSPTGADEKLFF. In nucleotides, the CDR3 is TGCGCCAGCAGCCCAACAGGGGCTGATGAAAAACTGTTTTTT.

The chain couples TRBV7-2 to TRBJ2-3; D possibly corresponds to TRBD2 (7 bases). This CDR3 contains 16 residues. Germline lookup yields CDR1 SGHTA and CDR2 FQGNSA. Trimming removed 4 bases at V and 5 bases at J, with 19 bases between. The CDR3 DNA reads TGTGCCAGCAGCTCCTCGGGGGCGGGGGTGGTAGATACGCAGTATTTT. Amino acid sequence: CASSSSGAGVVDTQYF. Complete variable domain (other parts from reference TRBV7-2 and TRBJ2-3): GAGVSQSPSNKVTEKGKDVELRCDPISGHTALYWYRQSLGQGLEFLIYFQGNSAPDKSGLPSDRFSAERTGGSVSTLTIQRTQQEDSAVYLCASSSSGAGVVDTQYFGPGTRLTVL.

Remarks on this clone: Its ends do not fully match the called genes, so a read error is possible. The genes are TRBV6-1 and TRBJ1-2; the match to TRBD1 covers 9 bases. Germline loops: CDR1 MNHNS, CDR2 SASEGT. The CDR3 has 13 residues. CDR3 coding DNA: TGTGCCGGCAGTTTCCGGGACAGGGCTGGCTACACCTTC. It encodes CAGSFRDRAGYTF.